This TCR beta chain was recorded in a study of OX40 agonist ivuxolimab in advanced cancers. General study findings and limits: Among T cells, CD8+ cells averaged more expanded clones than CD4+ cells. Antigen specificity was not determined for the expanded peripheral T cells.

As concerns this clone: Its antigen remains unidentified.

V shed 5 bases, J shed 4 bases, and the junction held 7 bases outside the gene matches. There are 15 residues in the CDR3. Germline CDR1 reads SSHAT; CDR2 reads FNYEAQ (reference sequence). Repertoires were generated with immunoSEQ multiplex PCR, while TCRdb's copy carries only in-frame clones and drops some. The table shows 71,000 or so clones, with 80% occurring only once. The TCR comes from an adult with an advanced solid tumor such as melanoma, head and neck, liver or kidney cancer. The sample was CD4+ or CD8+ T cells sorted from blood, taken in a trial of the OX40 agonist ivuxolimab. This chain links TRBV7-7 with TRBJ2-3, with 9 bases aligning to TRBD1. The CDR3 here is CASSLGTGFADTQYF. For the CDR3, the DNA is TGTGCCAGCAGCCTCGGGACAGGGTTTGCAGATACGCAGTATTTT.